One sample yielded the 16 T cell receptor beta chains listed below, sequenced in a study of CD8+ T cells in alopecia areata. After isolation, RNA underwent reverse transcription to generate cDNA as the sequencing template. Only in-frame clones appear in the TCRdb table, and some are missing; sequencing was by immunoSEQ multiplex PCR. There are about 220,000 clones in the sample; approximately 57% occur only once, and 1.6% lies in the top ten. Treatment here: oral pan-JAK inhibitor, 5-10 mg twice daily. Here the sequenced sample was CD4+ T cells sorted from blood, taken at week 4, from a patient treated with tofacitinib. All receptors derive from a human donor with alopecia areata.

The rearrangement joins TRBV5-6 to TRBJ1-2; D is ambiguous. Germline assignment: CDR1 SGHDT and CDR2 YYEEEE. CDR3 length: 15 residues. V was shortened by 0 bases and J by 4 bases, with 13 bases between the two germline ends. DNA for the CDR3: TGTGCCAGCAGCTTGGCTCGGGATAAGCCCTATGGCTACACCTTC. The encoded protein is CASSLARDKPYGYTF.

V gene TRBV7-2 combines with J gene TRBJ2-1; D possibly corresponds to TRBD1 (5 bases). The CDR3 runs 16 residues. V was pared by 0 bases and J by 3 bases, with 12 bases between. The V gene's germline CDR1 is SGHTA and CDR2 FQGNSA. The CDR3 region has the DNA TGTGCCAGCAGCTTAGCAGGGGCGCGAGGCTACAATGAGCAGTTCTTC. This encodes CASSLAGARGYNEQFF.

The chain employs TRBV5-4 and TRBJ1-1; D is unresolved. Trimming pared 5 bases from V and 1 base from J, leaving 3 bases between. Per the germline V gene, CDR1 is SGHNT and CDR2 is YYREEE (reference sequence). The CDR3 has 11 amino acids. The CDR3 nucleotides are TGTGCCAGCAGACCGAACACTGAAGCTTTCTTT. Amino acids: CASRPNTEAFF.

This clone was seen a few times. The CDR3: CASSLVGTISGANVLTF. The DNA of the CDR3 is TGCGCCAGCAGCTTGGTTGGGACTATCTCTGGGGCCAACGTCCTGACTTTC. The chain is built from TRBV5-1 and TRBJ2-6; 7 bases line up with TRBD2. This CDR3 region has 17 residues. After removal of 0 bases from V and 0 bases from J, the junction contained 3 bases not matched to a gene. The germline CDR1 and CDR2 sequences are SGHRS and YFSETQ.

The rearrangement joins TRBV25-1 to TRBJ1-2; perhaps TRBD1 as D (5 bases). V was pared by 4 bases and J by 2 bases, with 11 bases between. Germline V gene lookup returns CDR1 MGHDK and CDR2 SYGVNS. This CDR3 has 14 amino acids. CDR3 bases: TGTGCCAGCAGTGGGGGACTTTCCAACTATGGCTACACCTTC. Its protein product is CASSGGLSNYGYTF.

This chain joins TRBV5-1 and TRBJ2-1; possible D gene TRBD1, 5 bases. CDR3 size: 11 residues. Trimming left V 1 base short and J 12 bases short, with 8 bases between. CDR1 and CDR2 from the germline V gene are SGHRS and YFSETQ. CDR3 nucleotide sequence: TGCGCCAGCAGCTTGCAGGGTGCGCAGTTCTTC. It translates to CASSLQGAQFF.

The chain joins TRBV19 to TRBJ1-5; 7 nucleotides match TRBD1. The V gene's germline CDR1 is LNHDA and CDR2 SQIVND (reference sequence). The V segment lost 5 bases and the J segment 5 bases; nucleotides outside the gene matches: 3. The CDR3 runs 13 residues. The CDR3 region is CASSRTGDQPQHF. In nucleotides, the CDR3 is TGTGCCAGTAGTCGGACAGGAGATCAGCCCCAGCATTTT.

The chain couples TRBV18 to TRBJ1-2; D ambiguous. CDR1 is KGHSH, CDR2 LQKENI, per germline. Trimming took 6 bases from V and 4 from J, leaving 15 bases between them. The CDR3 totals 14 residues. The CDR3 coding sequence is TGTGCCAGCTCGCCTATTCGGGGAATCTATGGCTACACCTTC. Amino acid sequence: CASSPIRGIYGYTF.

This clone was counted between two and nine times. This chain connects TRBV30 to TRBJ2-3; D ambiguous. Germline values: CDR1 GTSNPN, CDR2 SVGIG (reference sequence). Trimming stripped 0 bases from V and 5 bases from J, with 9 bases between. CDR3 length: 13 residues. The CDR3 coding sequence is TGTGCCTGGAGTGTATTTAGAAGAGATACGCAGTATTTT. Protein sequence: CAWSVFRRDTQYF.

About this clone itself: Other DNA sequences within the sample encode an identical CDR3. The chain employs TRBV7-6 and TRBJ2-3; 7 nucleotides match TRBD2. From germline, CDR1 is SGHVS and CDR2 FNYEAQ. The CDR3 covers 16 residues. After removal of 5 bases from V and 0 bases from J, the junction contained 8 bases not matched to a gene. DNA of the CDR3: TGTGCCAGCAGCCCCTTAGCGGGCGGTAGCACAGATACGCAGTATTTT. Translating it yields CASSPLAGGSTDTQYF.

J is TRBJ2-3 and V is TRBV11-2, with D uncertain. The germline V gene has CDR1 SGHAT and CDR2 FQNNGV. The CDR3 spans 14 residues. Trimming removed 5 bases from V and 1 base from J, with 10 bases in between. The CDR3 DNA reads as TGTGCCAGCAGCCCAAGGCCGGGCACAGATACGCAGTATTTT. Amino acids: CASSPRPGTDTQYF.

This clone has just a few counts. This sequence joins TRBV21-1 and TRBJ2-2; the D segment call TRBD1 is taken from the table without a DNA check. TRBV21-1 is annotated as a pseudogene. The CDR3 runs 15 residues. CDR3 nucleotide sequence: TGTGCCAGCAGCAAAATGACAGGGGGACTCGGGGAGCTGTTTTTT. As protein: CASSKMTGGLGELFF.

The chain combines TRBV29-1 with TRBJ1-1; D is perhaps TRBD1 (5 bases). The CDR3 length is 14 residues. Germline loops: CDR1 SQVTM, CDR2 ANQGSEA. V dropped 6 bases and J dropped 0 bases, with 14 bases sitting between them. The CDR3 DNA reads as TGCAGCGTCGACCCTGGGGGAATGAACACTGAAGCTTTCTTT. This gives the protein CSVDPGGMNTEAFF.

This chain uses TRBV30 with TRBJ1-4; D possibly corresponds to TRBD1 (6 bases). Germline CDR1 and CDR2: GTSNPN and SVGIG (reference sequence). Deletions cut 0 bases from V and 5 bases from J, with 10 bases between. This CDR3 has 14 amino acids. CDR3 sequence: CAWSVLGGNEKLFF. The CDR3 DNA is TGTGCCTGGAGTGTACTAGGGGGGAATGAAAAACTGTTTTTT.

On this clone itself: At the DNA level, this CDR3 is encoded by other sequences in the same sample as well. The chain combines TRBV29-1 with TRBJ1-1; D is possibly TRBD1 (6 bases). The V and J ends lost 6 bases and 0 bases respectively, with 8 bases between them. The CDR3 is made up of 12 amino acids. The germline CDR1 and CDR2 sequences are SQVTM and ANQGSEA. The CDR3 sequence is CSVGTLNTEAFF. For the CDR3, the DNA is TGCAGCGTAGGGACATTGAACACTGAAGCTTTCTTT.

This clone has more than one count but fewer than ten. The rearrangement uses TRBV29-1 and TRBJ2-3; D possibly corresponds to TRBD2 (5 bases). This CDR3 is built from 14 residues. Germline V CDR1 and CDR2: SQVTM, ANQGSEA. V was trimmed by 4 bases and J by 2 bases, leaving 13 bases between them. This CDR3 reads CSVVGSADTDTQYF. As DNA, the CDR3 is TGCAGCGTTGTGGGGAGTGCAGACACAGATACGCAGTATTTT.